The 32 T cell receptor beta chains presented below share a single source sample, sequenced in a study of blood T cell repertoires in COVID-19. Libraries were prepared by immunoSEQ multiplex PCR; TCRdb keeps only in-frame clonotypes and omits some of them. Among 250,000 to 350,000 clones, about 91% were seen once, and the ten largest hold approximately 7%. The sequenced sample was peripheral blood. These receptors all stem from a woman in her 30s who had recovered from COVID-19.

The chain recombines TRBV11-1 with TRBJ2-1; D remains ambiguous. Germline loops: CDR1 SGHAT, CDR2 FQDESV (reference sequence). Trimming took off 1 base at V and 6 bases at J, with 7 bases between the two ends. The CDR3 sequence is 13 residues long. The CDR3 region is CASSLGRFNEQFF. The CDR3 coding sequence is TGTGCCAGCAGCTTAGGCAGGTTCAATGAGCAGTTCTTC. Combining the CDR3 with reference TRBV11-1 and TRBJ2-1 gives the whole variable domain EAEVAQSPRYKITEKSQAVAFWCDPISGHATLYWYRQILGQGPELLVQFQDESVVDDSQLPKDRFSAERLKGVDSTLKIQPAELGDSAMYLCASSLGRFNEQFFGPGTRLTVL.

The V call is TRBV24-1, the J call TRBJ2-1; 10 positions match TRBD2. The germline gives CDR1 KGHDR, CDR2 SFDVKD. Trimming took 4 bases from V and 8 from J; bases not matched to a gene: 10. This CDR3 has 16 amino acids. The CDR3 loop is CATSESERGGRDEQFF. CDR3 DNA: TGTGCCACCAGTGAGAGTGAGCGGGGGGGCCGAGATGAGCAGTTCTTC.

The table lists this clone with a few counts. The chain is built from TRBV3-1 (or the pseudogene TRBV3-2) and TRBJ1-3; 7 nucleotides agree with TRBD1. CDR3 length equals 15 residues. V was clipped by 5 bases and J by 3 bases; unmatched bases: 7. The germline V gene encodes CDR1 LGHDT and CDR2 YNNKEL (reference sequence). For the CDR3, the DNA is TGTGCCAGCAGCGACCAGGGGGTTCTTGGAAACACCATATATTTT. Translated, it gives CASSDQGVLGNTIYF.

V gene TRBV6-5 combines with J gene TRBJ2-7, with a weak D call TRBD1 (5 bases). The V end was cut by 6 bases, the J end by 4 bases, with 10 bases between. Germline CDR1 reads MNHEY; CDR2 reads SVGAGI. The CDR3 is 12 residues long. CDR3: CASSPDTYEQYF. The CDR3 nucleotides are TGTGCCAGCAGCCCGGACACTTACGAGCAGTACTTC.

The chain joins TRBV18 to TRBJ1-1; 7 bases align to TRBD1. The CDR3 is 13 amino acids. The trim removed 5 bases at V and 2 bases at J, leaving 2 bases unmatched. The germline gives CDR1 KGHSH, CDR2 LQKENI. As DNA, the CDR3 is TGTGCCAGCTCAGGACAGGACAACACTGAAGCTTTCTTT. Protein sequence: CASSGQDNTEAFF.

This clone was counted many times. The V gene is TRBV4-3, the J gene TRBJ2-2, with TRBD1 as a possible D gene (6 bases). V dropped 3 bases and J dropped 7 bases, with 12 bases sitting between them. Germline assignment: CDR1 LGHNA and CDR2 YSLEER. The CDR3 contains 14 residues. The CDR3 loop reads CASSHTTGSGELFF. As DNA, the CDR3 is TGCGCCAGCAGCCACACCACAGGGAGCGGGGAGCTGTTTTTT.

This chain uses TRBV5-1 with TRBJ1-6, with D perhaps matching TRBD1 (5 bases). The V end was cut by 0 bases, the J end by 6 bases, with 10 bases between. Germline-derived CDR1 and CDR2 are SGHRS and YFSETQ. The CDR3 sequence is 15 residues long. The CDR3 loop reads CASSLVAGPNSPLHF. The CDR3 DNA is TGCGCCAGCAGCTTGGTGGCAGGGCCTAATTCACCCCTCCACTTT.

V and J are TRBV6-6 and TRBJ1-1; TRBD1 matches 11 bases. J lost 6 bases, V lost 6 bases, and 12 bases had no gene match. The CDR3 runs 16 residues. Germline lookup yields CDR1 MNHNY and CDR2 SVGAGI (reference sequence). The CDR3 loop reads CASSTPAGQGAAEAFF. CDR3 sequence (DNA): TGTGCCAGCAGCACCCCCGCCGGACAGGGGGCGGCTGAAGCTTTCTTT.

The CDR3 DNA reads TGTGCCAGTATTAGAGCGGGGACTAGCTCCTACAATGAGCAGTTCTTC. It codes for CASIRAGTSSYNEQFF. The chain joins TRBV28 to TRBJ2-1; the match to TRBD2 covers 8 bases. The CDR3 spans 16 residues. The J segment lost 0 bases and the V segment lost 9 bases, leaving 10 bases of the junction unmatched. Germline V lookup: CDR1 MDHEN, CDR2 SYDVKM.

The chain carries TRBV24-1 and TRBJ2-5; D might be TRBD1 (7 bases). This CDR3 region has 15 residues. V lost 0 bases to trimming and J lost 6 bases, with 13 bases between them. Germline loops: CDR1 KGHDR, CDR2 SFDVKD. The CDR3 region has the DNA TGTGCCACCAGTGATTTGGGGCAGGGGGGACAGACCCAGTACTTC. Amino acid sequence: CATSDLGQGGQTQYF.

The chain carries TRBV5-5 and TRBJ2-7; 9 nucleotides line up with TRBD1. The CDR3 is 13 amino acids. The germline V gene encodes CDR1 SGHKS and CDR2 YYEKEE (reference sequence). J lost 2 bases, V lost 4 bases, and 1 base had no gene match. CDR3 sequence: CASSRDRAYEQYF. In nucleotides, the CDR3 is TGTGCCAGCAGCCGGGACAGGGCCTACGAGCAGTACTTC.

This clone was detected a few times. The sample holds other DNA sequences that translate to the same CDR3. The chain is built from TRBV5-1 and TRBJ2-1; D remains ambiguous. There are 13 residues in the CDR3. V lost 5 bases and J 0 bases, leaving 6 bases between the germline ends. Per germline, CDR1 SGHRS and CDR2 YFSETQ. This CDR3 reads CASSGFSYNEQFF. The CDR3 DNA sequence: TGCGCCAGCAGTGGCTTCTCCTACAATGAGCAGTTCTTC.

V gene TRBV2 combines with J gene TRBJ1-4; D possibly corresponds to TRBD1 (6 bases). There are 14 residues in the CDR3. Germline CDR1 reads SNHLY; CDR2 reads FYNNEI. V was pared by 5 bases and J by 7 bases, with 14 bases between. CDR3 in amino acids: CASSYLQGGEKLFF. The CDR3 bases are TGTGCCAGCAGTTACCTACAGGGTGGTGAAAAACTGTTTTTT. The entire variable domain, with the rest obtained from reference TRBV2 and TRBJ1-4, is as follows: EPEVTQTPSHQVTQMGQEVILRCVPISNHLYFYWYRQILGQKVEFLVSFYNNEISEKSEIFDDQFSVERPDGSNFTLKIRSTKLEDSAMYFCASSYLQGGEKLFFGSGTQLSVL.

J is TRBJ1-4 and V is TRBV11-1; tentative D call: TRBD1 (5 bases). The CDR3 extends over 15 amino acids. Trimming shortened V by 5 bases and J by 5 bases, and 15 bases separated the two germline ends. The germline gives CDR1 SGHAT, CDR2 FQDESV (reference sequence). The CDR3 region is CASSQKAGWNEKLFF. In nucleotides, the CDR3 is TGTGCCAGCAGCCAGAAGGCAGGGTGGAATGAAAAACTGTTTTTT.

The chain links TRBV11-3 to TRBJ1-2; a possible D gene is TRBD1 (5 bases). The CDR3 length is 13 residues. Germline CDR1 reads SGHNT; CDR2 reads YENEEA. The ends were cut back, 9 bases at V and 4 bases at J, with 15 bases in the middle. CDR3 nucleotides: TGTGCCAGGGCAGGAGGGGCACCCTATGGCTACACCTTC. The encoded protein is CARAGGAPYGYTF. The whole variable domain, remainder taken from reference TRBV11-3 and TRBJ1-2, is EAGVVQSPRYKIIEKKQPVAFWCNPISGHNTLYWYLQNLGQGPELLIRYENEEAVDDSQLPKDRFSAERLKGVDSTLKIQPAELGDSAVYLCARAGGAPYGYTFGSGTRLTVV.

The chain is built from TRBV6-2 or TRBV6-3 and TRBJ2-1, with 7 bases fitting TRBD1. The CDR3 runs to 15 residues. With V trimmed by 5 bases and J by 8 bases, 12 bases remained unmatched. CDR1 is MNHEY, CDR2 SVGEGT, per germline. CDR3 sequence reads: CASSVAFDREHEQFF. The CDR3 DNA is TGTGCCAGCAGTGTGGCCTTCGACAGGGAACATGAGCAGTTCTTC.

The rearrangement uses TRBV2 and TRBJ2-7; D gene uncertain. This CDR3 is 11 amino acids long. The V end was cut by 4 bases, the J end by 2 bases, with 3 bases between. In germline, CDR1 is SNHLY, CDR2 FYNNEI. CDR3 sequence (DNA): TGTGCCAGCAGTGCCGCCTACGAGCAGTACTTC. Residues: CASSAAYEQYF.

The rearrangement joins TRBV7-2 to TRBJ1-6; 9 positions match TRBD1. The V gene end was trimmed by 4 bases and the J gene end by 8 bases; junction bases not matched to a gene: 6. Germline V gene sequence: CDR1 SGHTA, CDR2 FQGNSA. This CDR3 contains 15 residues. The CDR3: CASSSRTGDHSPLHF. The DNA of the CDR3 is TGTGCCAGCAGCTCCCGGACAGGGGACCATTCACCCCTCCACTTT.

This clone was picked up a small number of times. V gene TRBV20-1 combines with J gene TRBJ1-2; D gene unclear. Germline CDR1 and CDR2: DFQATT and SNEGSKA (reference sequence). V lost 3 bases, J lost 8 bases, and 10 bases lay in between. The CDR3 totals 11 residues. CDR3 protein: CSASLREGYTF. The CDR3 DNA sequence: TGCAGTGCTAGCCTGAGGGAGGGCTACACCTTC.

This chain joins TRBV5-1 and TRBJ1-5; 7 nucleotides agree with TRBD1. V trimming: 4 bases; J trimming: 9 bases; junction bases outside the gene matches: 10. The CDR3 sequence is 14 residues long. From germline, CDR1 is SGHRS and CDR2 YFSETQ. The CDR3 spells CASSRRTGEPPQHF. In nucleotides, the CDR3 is TGCGCCAGCAGCCGTCGGACAGGTGAACCGCCCCAGCATTTT.

The rearrangement joins TRBV7-8 to TRBJ1-2; D ambiguous. CDR1 SGHVS and CDR2 FQNEAQ come from the germline V gene. The CDR3 length is 12 residues. The germline V and J ends were trimmed by 5 bases and 7 bases, with 11 bases remaining between them. In DNA, the CDR3 is TGTGCCAGCAGCCGCCGAGGTAGTGGCTACACCTTC. Amino acid sequence: CASSRRGSGYTF.

This clone was picked up one time. This chain links TRBV30 with TRBJ2-7; 9 bases agree with TRBD1. Germline V CDR1 and CDR2: GTSNPN, SVGIG (reference sequence). V was clipped by 3 bases and J by 5 bases; unmatched bases: 11. The CDR3 contains 15 residues. For the CDR3, the DNA is TGTGCCTGGAGCCCAAAGGGGACAGGGTGGCACGAGCAGTACTTC. This codes for CAWSPKGTGWHEQYF. Full variable domain (rest looked up from reference TRBV30 and TRBJ2-7): SQTIHQWPATLVQPVGSPLSLECTVEGTSNPNLYWYRQAAGRGLQLLFYSVGIGQISSEVPQNLSASRPQDRQFILSSKKLLLSDSGFYLCAWSPKGTGWHEQYFGPGTRLTVT.

This sequence joins TRBV30 and TRBJ2-3; 8 positions agree with TRBD2. With V trimmed by 2 bases and J by 1 base, 2 bases remained unmatched. Germline-derived CDR1 and CDR2 are GTSNPN and SVGIG (reference sequence). The CDR3 contains 14 residues. CDR3 sequence reads: CAWSLSGGTDTQYF. The CDR3 nucleotides read TGTGCCTGGAGTCTTAGCGGGGGCACAGATACGCAGTATTTT.

The V gene is TRBV18, the J gene TRBJ2-5, with a tentative D call TRBD1 (5 bases). Trimming cost V 3 bases and J 2 bases, with 13 bases left between them. Germline lookup yields CDR1 KGHSH and CDR2 LQKENI. The CDR3 consists of 15 residues. The CDR3 region is CASSPPRGMQETQYF. As DNA, the CDR3 is TGTGCCAGCTCACCCCCAAGGGGAATGCAAGAGACCCAGTACTTC.

V usage is TRBV7-3 and J usage is TRBJ2-5; TRBD1 aligns across 10 bases. The CDR3 extends over 14 amino acids. Losses at the gene ends were 4 bases for V and 5 bases for J; bases not matched to a gene: 4. In germline, CDR1 is SGHTA, CDR2 FQGTGA. As DNA, the CDR3 is TGTGCCAGCAGCTCGGACAGGGGGTCGGAGACCCAGTACTTC. Translated, it gives CASSSDRGSETQYF.

The V call is TRBV12-3 or TRBV12-4, the J call TRBJ2-1; no clear D. The CDR3 length is 11 residues. Trimming stripped 7 bases from V and 8 bases from J, with 9 bases between. This chain's CDR3 is CASTEVDEQFF. The DNA for the CDR3 is TGTGCCAGCACCGAGGTGGATGAGCAGTTCTTC.

J is TRBJ1-2 and V is TRBV7-2; D is uncertain. Between the trimmed V and J ends, which lost 5 bases and 7 bases, there was a span of 8 bases. The germline V gene has CDR1 SGHTA and CDR2 FQGNSA. This CDR3 has 11 residues. The CDR3 reads CASSPPVGYTF. The DNA of the CDR3 is TGTGCCAGCAGCCCGCCGGTTGGCTACACCTTC.

In this sample, this clone turned up once. In DNA form, the CDR3 reads TGTGCCTGGAGTACCCGACAGGATCGGGATACGCAGTATTTT. Its translation: CAWSTRQDRDTQYF. The genes are TRBV30 and TRBJ2-3, with D possibly TRBD1 on 6 matching bases. This CDR3 comprises 14 residues. Germline V gene lookup returns CDR1 GTSNPN and CDR2 SVGIG (reference sequence). Trimming cost V 2 bases and J 6 bases, with 15 bases left between them.

The rearrangement uses TRBV7-2 and TRBJ1-5, with 7 bases aligning to TRBD1. This CDR3 comprises 13 residues. V gave up 3 bases and J gave up 7 bases; unmatched junction bases: 3. CDR1 and CDR2 (germline): SGHTA, FQGNSA. The chain's CDR3 is CASSLTGIQPQHF. CDR3 DNA sequence: TGTGCCAGCAGCTTGACAGGGATACAGCCCCAGCATTTT.

The V call is TRBV28, the J call TRBJ1-2, with unresolved D. The V gene lost 4 bases and the J gene lost 4 bases, with 10 bases spanning the gap. The CDR3 covers 13 residues. Looked up from germline, CDR1 is MDHEN and CDR2 is SYDVKM. In DNA, the CDR3 is TGTGCCAGCAGTTCAGCGGCTCCCTATGGCTACACCTTC. Its protein is CASSSAAPYGYTF.

The chain links TRBV7-6 to TRBJ2-3; D remains unclear. Trimming pared 0 bases from V and 0 bases from J, leaving 10 bases between. Per the germline V gene, CDR1 is SGHVS and CDR2 is FNYEAQ. This CDR3 is 16 amino acids long. The CDR3 loop reads CASSLARVVSTDTQYF. For the CDR3, the DNA is TGTGCCAGCAGCTTAGCACGGGTCGTCAGCACAGATACGCAGTATTTT.

This clone was observed a handful of times. The chain recombines TRBV7-8 with TRBJ1-1, with D maybe TRBD1 (5 bases). V lost 4 bases, J lost 0 bases, and 15 bases lay in between. Germline V lookup: CDR1 SGHVS, CDR2 FQNEAQ. The length of the CDR3 is 16 residues. CDR3 DNA: TGTGCCAGCAGCTCACAACAGGCGAGCATGAACACTGAAGCTTTCTTT. Protein: CASSSQQASMNTEAFF.